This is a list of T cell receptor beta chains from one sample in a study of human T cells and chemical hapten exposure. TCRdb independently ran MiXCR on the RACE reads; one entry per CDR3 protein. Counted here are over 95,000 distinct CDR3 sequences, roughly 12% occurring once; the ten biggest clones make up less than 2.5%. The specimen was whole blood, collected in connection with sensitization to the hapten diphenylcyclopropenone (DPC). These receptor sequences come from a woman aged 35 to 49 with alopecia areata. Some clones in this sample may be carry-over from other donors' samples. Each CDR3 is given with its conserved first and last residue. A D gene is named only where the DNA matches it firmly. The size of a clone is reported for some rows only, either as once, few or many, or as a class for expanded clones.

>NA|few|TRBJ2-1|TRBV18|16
TGTGCCAGCTCCCGGCCCGCAGGGACCTTATACAATGAGCAGTTCTTC
CASSRPAGTLYNEQFF
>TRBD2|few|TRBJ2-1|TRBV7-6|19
TGTGCCAGCAGCTTAGGGGCAGGGCTAGCGGGAGGGCCAGCGGGAGAGCAGTTCTTC
CASSLGAGLAGGPAGEQFF
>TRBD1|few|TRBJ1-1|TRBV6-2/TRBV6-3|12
TGTGCCAGCAGCCCGACAGGGCCTGAAGCTTTCTTT
CASSPTGPEAFF
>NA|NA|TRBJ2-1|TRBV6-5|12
TGTGCCAGCCGGAACAGCTGGCGTGAGCAGTTCTTC
CASRNSWREQFF
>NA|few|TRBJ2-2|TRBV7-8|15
TGTGCCAGCAGCCCGAGAGGCGGGATTGGCGGGGAGCTGTTTTTT
CASSPRGGIGGELFF
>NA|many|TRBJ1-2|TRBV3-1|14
TGTGCCAGCAGCCAAGGTGGGGGCCTCTATGGCTACACCTTC
CASSQGGGLYGYTF
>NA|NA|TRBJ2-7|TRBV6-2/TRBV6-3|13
TGTGCCACCACCGGGACCGATTCCTACGAGCAGTACTTC
CATTGTDSYEQYF
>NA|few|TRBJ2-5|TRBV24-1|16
TGTGCCACCAGTGATGGGGGAAGATCCCTCCAAGAGACCCAGTACTTC
CATSDGGRSLQETQYF
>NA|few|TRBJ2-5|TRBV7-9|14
TGTGCCAGCAACCCTCAAAGAGGAGTAGAGACCCAGTACTTC
CASNPQRGVETQYF
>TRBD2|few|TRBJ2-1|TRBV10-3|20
TGTGCCATCAGTGAGTTAGCGGGACTAGCGGGAATCCGAGCCGAAAATGAGCAGTTCTTC
CAISELAGLAGIRAENEQFF
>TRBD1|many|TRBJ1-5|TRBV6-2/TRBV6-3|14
TGTGCCAGCGGGACAGGAAATAGCAATCAGCCCCAGCATTTT
CASGTGNSNQPQHF
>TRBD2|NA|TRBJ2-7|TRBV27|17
TGTGCCAGCAGTACCCGCACCGGGACTACTAGGGCCTACGAGCAGTACTTC
CASSTRTGTTRAYEQYF
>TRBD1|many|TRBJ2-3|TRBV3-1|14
TGTGCCAGCAGGCGACAGGGAAGTGCAGATACGCAGTATTTT
CASRRQGSADTQYF
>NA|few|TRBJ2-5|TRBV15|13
TGTGCCACCAGCAAGGCAAACCAAGAGACCCAGTACTTC
CATSKANQETQYF
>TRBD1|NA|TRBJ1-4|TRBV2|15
TGTGCCAGCAGTGGGGACAGGGGTTCGAGAGAAAAACTGTTTTTT
CASSGDRGSREKLFF
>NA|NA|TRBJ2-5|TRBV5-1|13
TGCGCCAGCAGCTTGGAGGGGCAGACGTCCCAGTACTTC
CASSLEGQTSQYF
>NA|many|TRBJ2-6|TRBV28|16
TGTGCCAGCAGGGAGGGACCGCTCTCTGGGGCCAACGTCCTGACTTTC
CASREGPLSGANVLTF
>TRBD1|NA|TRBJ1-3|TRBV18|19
TGTCCCAGCTCACCGAGGGAGCAGGGGGCATCCGAGCCTGGAAACACCATATATTTT
CPSSPREQGASEPGNTIYF
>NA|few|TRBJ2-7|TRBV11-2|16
TGTGCCAGCAGCTTAGGGCGGGGACAGCCACCCTACGAGCAGTACTTC
CASSLGRGQPPYEQYF
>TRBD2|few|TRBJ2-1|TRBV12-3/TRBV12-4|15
TGTGCCAGCAGTTTATGGGGGGGAGGGTACAATGAGCAGTTCTTC
CASSLWGGGYNEQFF
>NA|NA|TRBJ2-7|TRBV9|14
TGTGCCAGCAGCCCGGACAGCGACTCCTACGAGCAGTACTTC
CASSPDSDSYEQYF
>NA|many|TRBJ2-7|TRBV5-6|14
TGTGCCAGCAGCTCATGGACCGCTTCCTACGAGCAGTACTTC
CASSSWTASYEQYF
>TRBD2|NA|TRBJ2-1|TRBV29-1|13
TGCAGCGCTCTAGCGGGAGTGTACAATGAGCAGTTCTTC
CSALAGVYNEQFF
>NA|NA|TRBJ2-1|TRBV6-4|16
TGTGCCAGCAGTGACTCGGCAAGCGGGCAACCCAATGAGCAGTTCTTC
CASSDSASGQPNEQFF
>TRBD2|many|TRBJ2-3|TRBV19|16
TGTGCCAGTAGCAGACTAGCACGCGATCCCACAGATACGCAGTATTTT
CASSRLARDPTDTQYF
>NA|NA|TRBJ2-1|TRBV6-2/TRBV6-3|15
TGTGCCAGCTGTACCCCGGGCCAAAAGTCGTATGAGCAGTTCTTC
CASCTPGQKSYEQFF
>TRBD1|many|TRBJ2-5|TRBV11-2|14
TGTGCCAGCAGCTTACACAGGGGCCAAGAGACCCAGTACTTC
CASSLHRGQETQYF
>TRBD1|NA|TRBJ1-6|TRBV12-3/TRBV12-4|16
TGTGCCAGCAGTCCGGGACAGGGCCGATATAATTCACCCCTCCACTTT
CASSPGQGRYNSPLHF
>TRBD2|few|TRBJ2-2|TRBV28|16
TGTGCCAGCAGTTTTAGCGGGAGTAGGAGAGGCGGGGAGCTGTTTTTT
CASSFSGSRRGGELFF
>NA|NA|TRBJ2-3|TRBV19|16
TGTGCCAGTAGTAGTAGATCACTCCGGGGCACAGATACGCAGTATTTT
CASSSRSLRGTDTQYF
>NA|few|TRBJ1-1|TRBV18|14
TGTGCCAGCTCACGGGAGAGCTTTAACACTGAAGCTTTCTTT
CASSRESFNTEAFF
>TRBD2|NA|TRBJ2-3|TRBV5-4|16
TGTGCCAGCAGCTTGGGTGCCGGGAGGGCCGGGGATACGCAGTATTTT
CASSLGAGRAGDTQYF
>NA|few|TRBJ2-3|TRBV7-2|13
TGTGCCAGCAGCTTACTAACCACAGATACGCAGTATTTT
CASSLLTTDTQYF
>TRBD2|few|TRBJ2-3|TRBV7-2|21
TGTGCCAGCAGCCACCCTTCCGTAAGGGCGGGAGAATTTTTAAGCACAGATACGCAGTATTTT
CASSHPSVRAGEFLSTDTQYF
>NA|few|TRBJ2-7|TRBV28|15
TGTGCCAGCAGTTTAACTCAGGAGTTAAGCTACGAGCAGTACTTC
CASSLTQELSYEQYF
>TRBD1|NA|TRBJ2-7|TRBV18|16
TGTGCCAGCTCACCGGGTACTACAGGGGGCTTAGGCGAGCAGTACTTC
CASSPGTTGGLGEQYF
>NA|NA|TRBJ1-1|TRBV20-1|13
TGCAGTGCTAGAGATGGGTTGGGCACTGAAGCTTTCTTT
CSARDGLGTEAFF
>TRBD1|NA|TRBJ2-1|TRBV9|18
TGTGCCAGCAGCGTAGCCCGGGGATGGCAGGGGGCTGGAAATGAGCAGTTCTTC
CASSVARGWQGAGNEQFF
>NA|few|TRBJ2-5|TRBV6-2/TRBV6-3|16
TGTGCCAGCAGCCGACCCGCGGACACCGCCCAAGAGACCCAGTACTTC
CASSRPADTAQETQYF
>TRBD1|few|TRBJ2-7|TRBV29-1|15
TGCAGCGTTGAAGTAATTGGCAGGGGGTCCTACGAGCAGTACTTC
CSVEVIGRGSYEQYF
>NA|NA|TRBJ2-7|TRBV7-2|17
TGTGCCAGCAGCTTGACTGGACAGTCTCTTACCCTCTACGAGCAGTACTTC
CASSLTGQSLTLYEQYF
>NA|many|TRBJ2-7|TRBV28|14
TGTGCCAGCAGTTCCACCTACAGTTCCCACGAGCAGTACTTC
CASSSTYSSHEQYF
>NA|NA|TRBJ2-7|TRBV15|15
TGTGCCACCGCGATCGATTTACAGAGCTCCTACGAGCAGTACTTC
CATAIDLQSSYEQYF
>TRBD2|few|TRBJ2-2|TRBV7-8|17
TGTGCCAGCAGCCCCCGGACTAGCGGGAGAAGTAGCGGGGAGCTGTTTTTT
CASSPRTSGRSSGELFF
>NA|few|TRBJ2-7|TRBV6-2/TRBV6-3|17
TGTGCCAGCAGGCCCGCCCCTCGCGCGGGACACAACTACGAGCAGTACTTC
CASRPAPRAGHNYEQYF
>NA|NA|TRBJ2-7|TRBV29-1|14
TGCAGCGCCGTAACAGGGGGGGCAGGCTACGAGCAGTACTTC
CSAVTGGAGYEQYF
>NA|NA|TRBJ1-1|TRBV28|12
TGTGCCAGCAGCTCCCCTACCACTGAAGCTTTCTTT
CASSSPTTEAFF
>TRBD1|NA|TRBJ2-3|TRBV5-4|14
TGTGCCAGCAGCTTCAGGGGGCAGGCAGATACGCAGTATTTT
CASSFRGQADTQYF
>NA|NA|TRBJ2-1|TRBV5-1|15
TGCGCCAGCAGCTTGAATCAGCGTACCTACAATGAGCAGTTCTTC
CASSLNQRTYNEQFF
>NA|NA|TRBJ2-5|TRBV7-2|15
TGTGCCAGCAGCCGACAGTACAATATCCAAGAGACCCAGTACTTC
CASSRQYNIQETQYF
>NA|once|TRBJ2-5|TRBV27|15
TGTGCCAGCAGTTTGCAGGGGCGGTACCAAGAGACCCAGTACTTC
CASSLQGRYQETQYF
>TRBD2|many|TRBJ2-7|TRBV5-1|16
TGCGCCAGCAGCCCGGCTAGCGGGATGAACTCCTACGAGCAGTACTTC
CASSPASGMNSYEQYF
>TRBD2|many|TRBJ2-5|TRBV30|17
TGTGCCTGGAGGCTACCAGGACTAGCGGGAGCCGCAGAGACCCAGTACTTC
CAWRLPGLAGAAETQYF